The sequence of this T cell receptor beta chain was determined in a study of identifying expanded T cells in peripheral blood. CDR1 and CDR2 from the germline V gene are SGHTS and YDEGEE. V lost 3 bases and J 0 bases, leaving 15 bases between the germline ends. CDR3 length equals 16 residues. Produced via immunoSEQ multiplex PCR; TCRdb's table is partial and in-frame only. Among around 130,000 clones listed, around nine tenths were seen once. The receptor was derived from a person aged 18 to 75 in good health. What was sequenced was blood. The chain couples TRBV5-8 to TRBJ2-5; D is possibly TRBD1 or TRBD2 (6 bases each). The CDR3 DNA sequence: TGTGCCAGCAGCTCGGGGGACACATCGTACCAAGAGACCCAGTACTTC. Its translation: CASSSGDTSYQETQYF.